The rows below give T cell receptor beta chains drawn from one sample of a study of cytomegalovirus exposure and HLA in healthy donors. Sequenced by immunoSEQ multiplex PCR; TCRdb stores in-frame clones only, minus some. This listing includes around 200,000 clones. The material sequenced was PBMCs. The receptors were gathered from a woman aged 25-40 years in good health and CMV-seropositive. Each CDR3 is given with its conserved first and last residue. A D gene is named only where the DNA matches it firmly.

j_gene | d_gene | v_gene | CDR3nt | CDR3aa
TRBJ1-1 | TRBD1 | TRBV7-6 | TGTGCCAGCAGCTTATCCGGGACAGAAACTGAAGCTTTCTTT | CASSLSGTETEAFF
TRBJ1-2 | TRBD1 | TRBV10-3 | TGTGCCATCAGTACCTCAAGGGACAGGGGGCCCTATGGCTACACCTTC | CAISTSRDRGPYGYTF
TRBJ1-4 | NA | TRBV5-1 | TGCGCCAGCAGCCCAGGGGCCACCGCAACTAATGAAAAACTGTTTTTT | CASSPGATATNEKLFF
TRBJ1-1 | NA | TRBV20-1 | TGCAGTGCTCCTCTAAACACTGAAGCTTTCTTT | CSAPLNTEAFF
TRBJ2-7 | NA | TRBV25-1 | TGTGCCAGCAGTGGAGCGTCTTTTTCCTACGAGCAGTACTTC | CASSGASFSYEQYF
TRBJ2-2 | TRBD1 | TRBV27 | TGTGCCAGCAGTTTACAGGGGGACACCGGGGAGCTGTTTTTT | CASSLQGDTGELFF
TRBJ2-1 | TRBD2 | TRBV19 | TGTGCCAGTAGTATATTCGGGGGAGGGCCGGGCAATGAGCAGTTCTTC | CASSIFGGGPGNEQFF
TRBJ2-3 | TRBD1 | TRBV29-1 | TGCAGCGTTATACAGGGGGCGGGAGATACGCAGTATTTT | CSVIQGAGDTQYF
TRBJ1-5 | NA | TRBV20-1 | TGCAGTGTAGGGAGGAATCAGCCCCAGCATTTT | CSVGRNQPQHF
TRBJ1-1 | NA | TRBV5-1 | TGCGCCAGCAGCTTGGTCGGGGGGGACACTGAAGCTTTCTTT | CASSLVGGDTEAFF
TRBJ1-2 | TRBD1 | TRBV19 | TGTGCCAGTAGAACAGGGGTAGGGTATGGCTACACCTTC | CASRTGVGYGYTF
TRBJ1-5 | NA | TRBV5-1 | TGCGCCAGCAGCTTGGTGACAGGCCGCAATCAGCCCCAGCATTTT | CASSLVTGRNQPQHF
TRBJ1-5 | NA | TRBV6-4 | TGTGCCAGCAGTGACGAGCCGGGGGGGAACCCCAATCAGCCCCAGCATTTT | CASSDEPGGNPNQPQHF
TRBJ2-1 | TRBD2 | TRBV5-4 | TGTGCCAGCAGCTCGACCGGGACTACTGAGTTCTTC | CASSSTGTTEFF
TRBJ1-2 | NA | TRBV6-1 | TGTGCCAGCACTATAAGCTGGACAGAGAACTCCTACACCTTC | CASTISWTENSYTF
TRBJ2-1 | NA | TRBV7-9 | TGTGCCAGCAGCTCCTTTGCCTACAATGAGCAGTTCTTC | CASSSFAYNEQFF
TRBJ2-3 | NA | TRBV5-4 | TGTGCCAGCAGCCGAAAAGTGGGAGGCAGTCGCACAGATACGCAGTATTTT | CASSRKVGGSRTDTQYF
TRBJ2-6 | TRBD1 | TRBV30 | TGTGCCTGGAGGTACCGTTGGGACAGGGGCGCCGGGGCCAACGTCCTGACTTTC | CAWRYRWDRGAGANVLTF
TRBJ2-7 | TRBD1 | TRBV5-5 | TGTGCCAGCAGCTTGACCCGGGACAGGGGGATCGGATACGAGCAGTACTTC | CASSLTRDRGIGYEQYF
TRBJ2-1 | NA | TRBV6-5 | TGTGCCAGCAGTTTGGGAGGAGCCCCTCGTGAGCAGTTCTTC | CASSLGGAPREQFF
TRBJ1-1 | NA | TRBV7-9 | TGTGCCAGCAGCTTAGGGCAGAACACTGAAGCTTTCTTT | CASSLGQNTEAFF
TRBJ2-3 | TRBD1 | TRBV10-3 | TGTGCCACCGGGACAGGGTCCCCCACAGATACGCAGTATTTT | CATGTGSPTDTQYF
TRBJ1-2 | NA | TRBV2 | TGTGCCAGCAGCGCACAGCCCCCGGACTTAATTTTC | CASSAQPPDLIF
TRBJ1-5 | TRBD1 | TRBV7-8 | TGTGCCAGCAGCGAAAACAGGGGGCTGAGCAATCAGCCCCAGCATTTT | CASSENRGLSNQPQHF
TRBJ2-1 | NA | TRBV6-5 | TGTGCCAGCAGCCCGGGACTCCAGGTCTACAATGAGCAGTTCTTC | CASSPGLQVYNEQFF
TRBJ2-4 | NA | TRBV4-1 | TGCGCCAGCAGCCAAGGTCAGGGAACCAAAAACATTCAGTACTTC | CASSQGQGTKNIQYF
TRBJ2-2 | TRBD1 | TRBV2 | TGTGCCAGCAGTAACCGGGACAGGGTGAACACCGGGGAGCTGTTTTTT | CASSNRDRVNTGELFF
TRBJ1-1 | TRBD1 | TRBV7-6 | TGTGCCAGCAGCGCCTCCGGGACAGTGAACACTGAAGCTTTCTTT | CASSASGTVNTEAFF
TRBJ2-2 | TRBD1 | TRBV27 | TGTGCCAGCAGTCCACAGGGGTCGATCACCGGGGAGCTGTTTTTT | CASSPQGSITGELFF
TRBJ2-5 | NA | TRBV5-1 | TGCGCCAGCAGCTTAGACGGAACTAGTGGAGAGACCCAGTACTTC | CASSLDGTSGETQYF
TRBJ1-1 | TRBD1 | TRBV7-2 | TGTGCCAGCAGCTTAGCCAGGGGGAAGGCTTTCTTT | CASSLARGKAFF
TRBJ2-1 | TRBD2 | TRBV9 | TGTGCCAGCAGCGTAGCCGTAGCGGGTTACAATGAGCAGTTCTTC | CASSVAVAGYNEQFF
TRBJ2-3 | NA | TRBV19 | TGTGCCAGTAGTATCAGCCTGGGCAGTGCCATAGATACGCAGTATTTT | CASSISLGSAIDTQYF
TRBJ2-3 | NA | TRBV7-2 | TGCGCCAGCAGTGGGGGGGCGCGTGGCACAGATACGCAGTATTTT | CASSGGARGTDTQYF
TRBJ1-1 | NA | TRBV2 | TGTGCCAGCAGTGAAGCCCCCCCTAACACTGAAGCTTTCTTT | CASSEAPPNTEAFF
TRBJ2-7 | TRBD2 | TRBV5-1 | TGCGCCAGCAGTAAACTAGCGGGAGGCACCTACGAGCAGTACTTC | CASSKLAGGTYEQYF
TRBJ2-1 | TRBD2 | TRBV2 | TGTGCCAGCAGTGATCCCTTAGCGGGAGTGGAGAAGCCTGAGCAGTTCTTC | CASSDPLAGVEKPEQFF